These T cell receptor beta chains were read from a single sample in a study of T cells in narcolepsy. Produced via immunoSEQ multiplex PCR; TCRdb's table is partial and in-frame only. The sample shows about 27,000 clones, about 89% of them seen only once. The sample taken for sequencing was CD45RA- memory CD4+ T cells from PBMCs. These receptor sequences come from a human donor with narcolepsy. CDR3s include the opening cysteine and the closing phenylalanine or tryptophan. Fields, in order: V gene, clone size, J gene, D gene, CDR3 protein, CDR3 DNA. D genes are given only for firm matches. Only part of the rows carry a size: once, few, many, or a class if the clone is expanded.

V gene: TRBV28; clone size: -; J gene: TRBJ1-6; D gene: TRBD1; CDR3 protein: CASSLYLTGVSFSPLHF; CDR3 DNA: TGTGCCAGCAGTTTATACTTAACAGGGGTCTCCTTCTCACCCCTCCACTTT
V gene: TRBV6-5; clone size: -; J gene: TRBJ1-2; D gene: TRBD1; CDR3 protein: CASRAGGANYGYTF; CDR3 DNA: TGTGCCAGCAGGGCAGGGGGAGCTAACTATGGCTACACCTTC
V gene: TRBV2; clone size: -; J gene: TRBJ2-2; D gene: TRBD1; CDR3 protein: CASKRTGGVGGELFF; CDR3 DNA: TGTGCCAGCAAGAGGACAGGGGGCGTTGGCGGGGAGCTGTTTTTT
V gene: TRBV5-1; clone size: -; J gene: TRBJ1-1; D gene: -; CDR3 protein: CASSLSGYTEAFF; CDR3 DNA: TGCGCCAGCAGCTTGTCGGGCTACACTGAAGCTTTCTTT
V gene: TRBV21-1; clone size: -; J gene: TRBJ2-3; D gene: -; CDR3 protein: CASSKAAGTGKCTDTQYF; CDR3 DNA: TGTGCCAGCAGCAAAGCCGCCGGGACAGGGAAATGCACAGATACGCAGTATTTT
V gene: TRBV5-1; clone size: -; J gene: TRBJ2-1; D gene: -; CDR3 protein: CASSLYNEQFF; CDR3 DNA: TGCGCCAGCAGCTTGTACAATGAGCAGTTCTTC
V gene: TRBV5-5; clone size: -; J gene: TRBJ1-1; D gene: TRBD1; CDR3 protein: CASSLGQGRDTEAFF; CDR3 DNA: TGTGCCAGCAGCTTGGGACAGGGGCGTGACACTGAAGCTTTCTTT
V gene: TRBV7-8; clone size: -; J gene: TRBJ2-2; D gene: -; CDR3 protein: CASSLITTGELFF; CDR3 DNA: TGTGCCAGCAGCTTAATAACCACCGGGGAGCTGTTTTTT
V gene: TRBV12-5; clone size: -; J gene: TRBJ2-3; D gene: TRBD1; CDR3 protein: CASGPPGTGSTDTQYF; CDR3 DNA: TGTGCTAGTGGCCCGCCCGGGACAGGAAGCACAGATACGCAGTATTTT
V gene: TRBV11-3; clone size: -; J gene: TRBJ1-1; D gene: -; CDR3 protein: CASSLEGNTEAFF; CDR3 DNA: TGTGCCAGCAGCTTAGAAGGGAACACTGAGGCTTTCTTT
V gene: TRBV6-1; clone size: -; J gene: TRBJ1-2; D gene: TRBD1; CDR3 protein: CASSEAGDRQGLSGYTF; CDR3 DNA: TGTGCCAGCAGTGAAGCCGGTGATAGACAGGGACTGAGTGGCTACACCTTC
V gene: TRBV23-1; clone size: -; J gene: TRBJ2-3; D gene: TRBD2; CDR3 protein: CASSQSFASGDPSSTDTQYF; CDR3 DNA: TGCGCCAGCAGTCAATCTTTCGCTAGCGGGGACCCTTCTAGCACAGATACGCAGTATTTT
V gene: TRBV19; clone size: -; J gene: TRBJ2-7; D gene: -; CDR3 protein: CASSPHLSSYEQYF; CDR3 DNA: TGTGCCAGTAGCCCCCACCTGAGCTCCTACGAGCAGTACTTC
V gene: TRBV11-3; clone size: -; J gene: TRBJ1-1; D gene: TRBD1; CDR3 protein: CASSGQGGNTEAFF; CDR3 DNA: TGTGCCAGCAGCGGACAGGGGGGGAACACTGAAGCTTTCTTT
V gene: TRBV28; clone size: -; J gene: TRBJ1-2; D gene: -; CDR3 protein: CASSQPGLPYGYTF; CDR3 DNA: TGTGCCAGCAGCCAACCCGGACTGCCTTATGGCTACACCTTC
V gene: TRBV10-2; clone size: -; J gene: TRBJ2-7; D gene: TRBD2; CDR3 protein: CASTNGRGGTYEQYF; CDR3 DNA: TGCGCCAGCACTAACGGGCGGGGGGGTACCTACGAGCAGTACTTC
V gene: TRBV6-5; clone size: once; J gene: TRBJ2-1; D gene: TRBD1; CDR3 protein: CASSRDRGTTNEQFF; CDR3 DNA: TGTGCCAGCAGCCGGGACAGGGGGACGACAAATGAGCAGTTCTTC
V gene: TRBV5-1; clone size: -; J gene: TRBJ2-3; D gene: -; CDR3 protein: CASSSAGAQYF; CDR3 DNA: TGCGCCAGCAGCTCCGCCGGGGCGCAGTATTTT
V gene: TRBV5-6; clone size: once; J gene: TRBJ2-7; D gene: -; CDR3 protein: CASSFRLEQYF; CDR3 DNA: TGTGCCAGCAGCTTTCGCCTTGAGCAGTACTTC
V gene: TRBV5-1; clone size: once; J gene: TRBJ2-2; D gene: -; CDR3 protein: CASRRTAEVNTGELFF; CDR3 DNA: TGCGCCAGTCGGAGGACGGCGGAGGTTAACACCGGGGAGCTGTTTTTT
V gene: TRBV28; clone size: -; J gene: TRBJ2-5; D gene: TRBD2; CDR3 protein: CASRAGGPQETQYF; CDR3 DNA: TGTGCCAGCAGAGCGGGGGGGCCCCAAGAGACCCAGTACTTC
V gene: TRBV19; clone size: -; J gene: TRBJ1-1; D gene: -; CDR3 protein: CASSGPSGYTEAFF; CDR3 DNA: TGTGCCAGTAGTGGTCCGTCAGGGTACACTGAAGCTTTCTTT
V gene: TRBV5-8; clone size: -; J gene: TRBJ1-2; D gene: TRBD1; CDR3 protein: CASSYRQGDGYTF; CDR3 DNA: TGTGCCAGCAGCTATAGACAGGGTGACGGCTACACCTTC
V gene: TRBV2; clone size: -; J gene: TRBJ1-2; D gene: TRBD1; CDR3 protein: CASRTGGTYGYTF; CDR3 DNA: TGTGCCAGCAGGACAGGGGGCACCTATGGCTACACCTTC
V gene: TRBV10-1; clone size: -; J gene: TRBJ1-3; D gene: TRBD1; CDR3 protein: CASSVMGQTTGNTIYF; CDR3 DNA: TGCGCCAGCAGCGTGATGGGACAGACCACTGGAAACACCATATATTTT
V gene: TRBV7-2; clone size: once; J gene: TRBJ2-1; D gene: TRBD2; CDR3 protein: CASSLAGGAFNEQFF; CDR3 DNA: TGTGCCAGCAGCTTAGCCGGGGGGGCCTTCAATGAGCAGTTCTTC
V gene: TRBV29-1; clone size: -; J gene: TRBJ1-2; D gene: -; CDR3 protein: CSVGSPNYGYTF; CDR3 DNA: TGCAGCGTTGGGAGCCCGAACTATGGCTACACCTTC
V gene: TRBV2; clone size: -; J gene: TRBJ2-5; D gene: -; CDR3 protein: CASRGGNFQETQYF; CDR3 DNA: TGTGCCAGCAGAGGGGGTAACTTCCAAGAGACCCAGTACTTC
V gene: TRBV5-1; clone size: -; J gene: TRBJ2-2; D gene: TRBD2; CDR3 protein: CASSSIAGGSPGELFF; CDR3 DNA: TGCGCCAGCAGCAGTATAGCGGGGGGCAGCCCCGGGGAGCTGTTTTTT
V gene: TRBV19; clone size: few; J gene: TRBJ1-2; D gene: -; CDR3 protein: CASRGPDRLSGGYTF; CDR3 DNA: TGTGCCAGTAGGGGACCGGATCGCCTCAGTGGCGGCTACACCTTC
V gene: TRBV4-2; clone size: -; J gene: TRBJ2-7; D gene: -; CDR3 protein: CASSQEATGVLEQYF; CDR3 DNA: TGTGCCAGCAGCCAAGAGGCGACGGGGGTATTGGAGCAGTACTTC
V gene: TRBV29-1; clone size: -; J gene: TRBJ2-5; D gene: -; CDR3 protein: CSVSGGDETQYF; CDR3 DNA: TGCAGCGTTTCGGGTGGGGACGAGACCCAGTACTTC
V gene: TRBV6-5; clone size: -; J gene: TRBJ1-1; D gene: -; CDR3 protein: CASYTGKGTEAFF; CDR3 DNA: TGTGCCAGCTACACAGGAAAAGGGACTGAAGCTTTCTTT
V gene: TRBV7-2; clone size: few; J gene: TRBJ2-5; D gene: TRBD2; CDR3 protein: CASTRGAGGQETQYF; CDR3 DNA: TGTGCCAGCACCAGAGGGGCGGGGGGGCAAGAGACCCAGTACTTC
V gene: TRBV7-9; clone size: -; J gene: TRBJ2-5; D gene: TRBD1; CDR3 protein: CASSLRQGTETQYF; CDR3 DNA: TGTGCCAGCTCCTTGAGACAGGGGACGGAGACCCAGTACTTC
V gene: TRBV5-6; clone size: once; J gene: TRBJ1-5; D gene: -; CDR3 protein: CASSLAKGAYSNQPQHF; CDR3 DNA: TGTGCCAGCAGCTTGGCCAAAGGGGCCTATAGCAATCAGCCCCAGCATTTT
V gene: TRBV7-8; clone size: -; J gene: TRBJ1-5; D gene: -; CDR3 protein: CASSPQGIFNQPQHF; CDR3 DNA: TGTGCCAGCAGCCCTCAGGGAATTTTCAATCAGCCCCAGCATTTT
V gene: TRBV7-9; clone size: -; J gene: TRBJ2-5; D gene: TRBD2; CDR3 protein: CASSYLAGVQETQYF; CDR3 DNA: TGTGCCAGCAGCTACTTAGCGGGGGTGCAAGAGACCCAGTACTTC
V gene: TRBV27; clone size: once; J gene: TRBJ1-2; D gene: TRBD1; CDR3 protein: CASSPSTGMGGYTF; CDR3 DNA: TGTGCCAGCAGTCCTTCGACAGGGATGGGCGGCTACACCTTC
V gene: TRBV10-1; clone size: -; J gene: TRBJ1-3; D gene: -; CDR3 protein: CASSIGGSGNTIYF; CDR3 DNA: TGCGCCAGCTCCATTGGCGGCTCTGGAAACACCATATATTTT
V gene: TRBV9; clone size: -; J gene: TRBJ2-1; D gene: -; CDR3 protein: CASSVALQGEQFF; CDR3 DNA: TGTGCCAGCAGCGTAGCTCTCCAGGGAGAGCAGTTCTTC
V gene: TRBV2; clone size: -; J gene: TRBJ2-4; D gene: -; CDR3 protein: CASSADNIQYF; CDR3 DNA: TGTGCCAGCAGCGCCGATAACATTCAGTACTTC
V gene: TRBV9; clone size: -; J gene: TRBJ1-2; D gene: TRBD1; CDR3 protein: CASSPTGARGYTF; CDR3 DNA: TGTGCCAGCAGCCCCACAGGGGCGAGAGGCTACACCTTC
V gene: TRBV19; clone size: few; J gene: TRBJ1-5; D gene: TRBD1; CDR3 protein: CASSKIGDGTGSNQPQHF; CDR3 DNA: TGTGCCAGTAGCAAAATAGGAGACGGGACAGGGAGCAATCAGCCCCAGCATTTT
V gene: TRBV5-1; clone size: -; J gene: TRBJ1-3; D gene: -; CDR3 protein: CASSLENSGNTIYF; CDR3 DNA: TGCGCCAGCAGCTTGGAGAACTCTGGAAACACCATATATTTT
V gene: TRBV25-1; clone size: -; J gene: TRBJ1-6; D gene: -; CDR3 protein: CASSDTSSYNSPLHF; CDR3 DNA: TGTGCCAGCAGTGACACAAGCTCCTATAATTCACCCCTCCACTTT
V gene: TRBV27; clone size: few; J gene: TRBJ1-2; D gene: -; CDR3 protein: CASSPTRTAYGYTF; CDR3 DNA: TGTGCCAGCAGTCCTACCCGGACAGCCTATGGCTACACCTTC
V gene: TRBV6-6; clone size: -; J gene: TRBJ2-7; D gene: -; CDR3 protein: CASRPGEGKGPYEQYF; CDR3 DNA: TGTGCCAGCAGGCCAGGAGAGGGGAAAGGGCCCTACGAGCAGTACTTC
V gene: TRBV6-5; clone size: once; J gene: TRBJ2-7; D gene: TRBD1; CDR3 protein: CATQRTGYDEQYF; CDR3 DNA: TGTGCCACCCAGCGGACAGGTTACGACGAGCAGTACTTC
V gene: TRBV12-5; clone size: -; J gene: TRBJ1-5; D gene: -; CDR3 protein: CASALIRTDRSNQPQHF; CDR3 DNA: TGTGCTAGTGCCCTGATTCGGACCGACAGGAGCAATCAGCCCCAGCATTTT
V gene: TRBV2; clone size: -; J gene: TRBJ1-2; D gene: -; CDR3 protein: CASNDRYYGYTF; CDR3 DNA: TGTGCCAGCAACGACAGGTACTATGGCTACACCTTC
V gene: TRBV18; clone size: -; J gene: TRBJ1-3; D gene: -; CDR3 protein: CASSPGPILSGNTIYF; CDR3 DNA: TGTGCCAGCTCTCCAGGACCTATCCTCTCTGGAAACACCATATATTTT
V gene: TRBV7-2; clone size: few; J gene: TRBJ2-7; D gene: TRBD1; CDR3 protein: CASSFTGGSYEQYF; CDR3 DNA: TGTGCCAGCAGCTTCACAGGGGGTTCCTACGAGCAGTACTTC
V gene: TRBV6-5; clone size: few; J gene: TRBJ1-2; D gene: TRBD1; CDR3 protein: CASRDRGRSGYTF; CDR3 DNA: TGTGCCAGCAGAGACAGGGGGAGGTCTGGCTACACCTTC
V gene: TRBV29-1; clone size: -; J gene: TRBJ1-1; D gene: TRBD1; CDR3 protein: CSAGQGNTEAFF; CDR3 DNA: TGCAGCGCGGGACAGGGGAACACTGAAGCTTTCTTT